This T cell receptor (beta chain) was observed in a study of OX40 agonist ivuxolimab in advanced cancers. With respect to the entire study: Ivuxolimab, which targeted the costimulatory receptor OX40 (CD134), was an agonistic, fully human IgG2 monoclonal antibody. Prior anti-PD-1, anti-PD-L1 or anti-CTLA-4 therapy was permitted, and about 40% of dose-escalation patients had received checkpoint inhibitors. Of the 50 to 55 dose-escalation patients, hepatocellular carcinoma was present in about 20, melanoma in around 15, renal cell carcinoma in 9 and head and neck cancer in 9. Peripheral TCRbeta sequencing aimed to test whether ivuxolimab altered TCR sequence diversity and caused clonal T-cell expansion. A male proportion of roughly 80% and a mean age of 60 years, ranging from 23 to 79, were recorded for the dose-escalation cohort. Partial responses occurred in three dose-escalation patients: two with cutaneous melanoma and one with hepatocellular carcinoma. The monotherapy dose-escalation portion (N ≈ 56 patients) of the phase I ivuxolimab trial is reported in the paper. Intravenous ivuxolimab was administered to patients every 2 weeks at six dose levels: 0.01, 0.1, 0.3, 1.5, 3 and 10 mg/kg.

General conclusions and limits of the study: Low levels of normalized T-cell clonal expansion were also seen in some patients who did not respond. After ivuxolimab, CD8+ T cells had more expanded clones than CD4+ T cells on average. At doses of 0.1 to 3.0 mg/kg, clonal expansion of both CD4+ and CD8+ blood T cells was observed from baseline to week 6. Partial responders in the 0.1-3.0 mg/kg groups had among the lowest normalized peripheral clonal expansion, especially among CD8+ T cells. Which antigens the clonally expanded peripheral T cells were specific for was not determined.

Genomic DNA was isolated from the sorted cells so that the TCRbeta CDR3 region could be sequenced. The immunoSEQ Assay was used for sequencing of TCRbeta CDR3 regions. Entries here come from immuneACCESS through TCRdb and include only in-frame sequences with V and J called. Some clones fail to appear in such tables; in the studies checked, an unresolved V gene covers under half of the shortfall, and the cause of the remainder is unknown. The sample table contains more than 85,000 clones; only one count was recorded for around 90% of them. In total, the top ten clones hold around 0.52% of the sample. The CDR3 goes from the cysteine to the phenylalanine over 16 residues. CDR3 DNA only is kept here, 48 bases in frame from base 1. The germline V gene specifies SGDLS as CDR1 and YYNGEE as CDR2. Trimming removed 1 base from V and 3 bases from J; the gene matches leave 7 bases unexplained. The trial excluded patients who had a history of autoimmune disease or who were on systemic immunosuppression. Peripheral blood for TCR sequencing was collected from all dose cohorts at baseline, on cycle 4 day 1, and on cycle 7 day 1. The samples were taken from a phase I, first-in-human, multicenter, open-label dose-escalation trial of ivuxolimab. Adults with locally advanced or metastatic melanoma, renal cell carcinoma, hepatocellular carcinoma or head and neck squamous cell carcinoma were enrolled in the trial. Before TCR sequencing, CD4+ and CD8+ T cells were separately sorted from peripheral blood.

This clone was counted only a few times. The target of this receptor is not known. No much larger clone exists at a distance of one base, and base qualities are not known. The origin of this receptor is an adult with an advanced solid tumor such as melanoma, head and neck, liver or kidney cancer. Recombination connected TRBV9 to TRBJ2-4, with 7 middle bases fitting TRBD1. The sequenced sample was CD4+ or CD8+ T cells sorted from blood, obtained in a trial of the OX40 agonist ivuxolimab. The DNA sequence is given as TGTGCCAGCAGCGTAAGAGGGGGCTTAGGCAAAAACATTCAGTACTTC. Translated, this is CASSVRGGLGKNIQYF.